The 25 T cell receptor beta chains below were found in one sample sequenced in a study of Ad26.COV2.S vaccination and SARS-CoV-2 variants. Treatment of the sample: some 19 received Ad26.COV2.S at low or high dose, single or two shots; 5 received placebo; per-sample allocation not given. Samples came from day 63 after the first vaccine or placebo injection. Sequencing used immunoSEQ multiplex PCR; TCRdb keeps in-frame clones, though not all of them. Seen here are under 550,000 clones, over 75% observed once, and the top ten hold about 3.5%. The source was peripheral blood, collected in a trial of Ad26.COV2.S vaccine versus placebo. All receptors derive from a person aged 18-65 years who received the Ad26.COV2.S COVID-19 vaccine or a placebo.

This clone has a handful of counts. V usage is TRBV6-5 and J usage is TRBJ2-5, with unresolved D. V gave up 6 bases and J gave up 5 bases, with 13 bases separating them. Germline V CDR1 and CDR2: MNHEY, SVGAGI. The CDR3 is made up of 13 amino acids. The CDR3 nucleotides are TGTGCCAGCAGCCCACATACAGCGGAGACCCAGTACTTC. It encodes CASSPHTAETQYF.

This chain links TRBV19 with TRBJ1-6; D is uncertain. Germline CDR1 is LNHDA and CDR2 is SQIVND (reference sequence). Trimming stripped 3 bases from V and 6 bases from J, with 9 bases between. The CDR3 is made up of 14 amino acids. The CDR3 nucleotides are TGTGCCAGTAGTATCTCGCAGAGTAATTCACCCCTCCACTTT. Amino acid sequence: CASSISQSNSPLHF.

This clone appeared a single time. The rearrangement uses TRBV19 and TRBJ2-3; D call uncertain. The germline gives CDR1 LNHDA, CDR2 SQIVND (reference sequence). Trimming left V 9 bases short and J 1 base short, with 11 bases between. The CDR3 runs to 13 residues. CDR3 sequence reads: CASTVAGTDTQYF. CDR3 nucleotide sequence: TGTGCCAGCACAGTGGCAGGCACAGATACGCAGTATTTT.

This chain links TRBV12-3 or TRBV12-4 with TRBJ1-2; no firm D call. The CDR3 contains 12 residues. Trimming took 9 bases from V and 7 from J, leaving 15 bases between them. CDR3 loop: CASGLSPGGYTF. CDR3 sequence (DNA): TGTGCCAGTGGACTTTCTCCGGGTGGCTACACCTTC.

The chain uses TRBV11-2 and TRBJ1-1; D not certain. The CDR3 extends over 15 amino acids. Trimming removed 1 base at V and 10 bases at J, with 19 bases between. Germline V gene lookup returns CDR1 SGHAT and CDR2 FQNNGV. The CDR3 DNA sequence: TGTGCCAGCAGCTTAGCCTCTGGTGCCGGCATTGGAGCTTTCTTT. The encoded protein is CASSLASGAGIGAFF.

V is TRBV7-2 and J is TRBJ1-2, with TRBD1 matching 9 bases. The CDR3 extends over 15 amino acids. J was trimmed by 4 bases and V by 0 bases; bases with no gene match: 3. CDR1 and CDR2 from the germline V gene are SGHTA and FQGNSA. The CDR3 DNA follows: TGTGCCAGCAGCTTAGCGGGACAGGGAAGCTATGGCTACACCTTC. Protein: CASSLAGQGSYGYTF.

The gene calls are TRBV19 and TRBJ1-2; D not resolved. V was pared by 8 bases and J by 3 bases, with 28 bases between. This CDR3 spans 18 amino acids. The germline CDR1 and CDR2 sequences are LNHDA and SQIVND (reference sequence). CDR3 sequence: CASGGFRRGTVDDYGYTF. The CDR3 DNA reads TGTGCCAGTGGAGGGTTCAGGCGGGGAACGGTGGACGACTATGGCTACACCTTC. The full variable domain, rest sourced from reference TRBV19 and TRBJ1-2, is DGGITQSPKYLFRKEGQNVTLSCEQNLNHDAMYWYRQDPGQGLRLIYYSQIVNDFQKGDIAEGYSVSREKKESFPLTVTSAQKNPTAFYLCASGGFRRGTVDDYGYTFGSGTRLTVV.

The rearrangement uses TRBV30 and TRBJ1-5; no definite D call. The ends were cut back, 2 bases at V and 4 bases at J, with 6 bases in the middle. Germline-derived CDR1 and CDR2 are GTSNPN and SVGIG (reference sequence). This CDR3 has 12 residues. The CDR3 DNA follows: TGTGCCTGGAGTCCTGTGAATCAGCCCCAGCATTTT. Translated, it gives CAWSPVNQPQHF.

The J gene is TRBJ2-7, the V gene TRBV28; D remains unclear. Germline V gene lookup returns CDR1 MDHEN and CDR2 SYDVKM. V was cut by 1 base and J by 5 bases, with 15 bases left in between. The CDR3 has 15 residues. CDR3 in amino acids: CASSLSVKGKDEQYF. In nucleotides, the CDR3 is TGTGCCAGCAGTTTATCGGTCAAGGGAAAGGACGAGCAGTACTTC. The full variable domain, rest sourced from reference TRBV28 and TRBJ2-7, is DVKVTQSSRYLVKRTGEKVFLECVQDMDHENMFWYRQDPGLGLRLIYFSYDVKMKEKGDIPEGYSVSREKKERFSLILESASTNQTSMYLCASSLSVKGKDEQYFGPGTRLTVT.

V is TRBV19 and J is TRBJ1-1; D gene unclear. This CDR3 comprises 18 residues. Germline lookup yields CDR1 LNHDA and CDR2 SQIVND (reference sequence). V lost 3 bases to trimming and J lost 0 bases, with 20 bases between them. As DNA, the CDR3 is TGTGCCAGTAGTATCAAGGTAGGTTCCCCGAGCATGAACACTGAAGCTTTCTTT. Residues: CASSIKVGSPSMNTEAFF. The full variable domain, rest sourced from reference TRBV19 and TRBJ1-1, is DGGITQSPKYLFRKEGQNVTLSCEQNLNHDAMYWYRQDPGQGLRLIYYSQIVNDFQKGDIAEGYSVSREKKESFPLTVTSAQKNPTAFYLCASSIKVGSPSMNTEAFFGQGTRLTVV.

This chain uses TRBV6-2 or TRBV6-3 with TRBJ2-2, with D possibly called TRBD1 or TRBD2 (5 bases each). CDR3 length: 15 amino acids. V shed 2 bases and J shed 6 bases, with 13 bases lying between them. Per the germline V gene, CDR1 is MNHEY and CDR2 is SVGEGT. In nucleotides, the CDR3 is TGTGCCAGCAGTTACCCCCTAAGGGGAGCCGGGGAGCTGTTTTTT. Translated: CASSYPLRGAGELFF.

The sample holds a few counts of this clone. V is TRBV27 and J is TRBJ1-5; tentative D call: TRBD1 (6 bases). The CDR3 contains 14 residues. Germline V gives CDR1 MNHEY, CDR2 SMNVEV (reference sequence). V lost 4 bases to trimming and J lost 3 bases, with 10 bases between them. CDR3 loop: CASSSDRYNQPQHF. The CDR3 region has the DNA TGTGCCAGCAGTTCAGACAGGTACAATCAGCCCCAGCATTTT.

The gene calls are TRBV27 and TRBJ1-1, with D possibly TRBD1 on 5 matching bases. Germline V gene data show CDR1 as MNHEY and CDR2 as SMNVEV (reference sequence). Deletions cut 8 bases from V and 4 bases from J, with 14 bases between. The CDR3 sequence is 13 residues long. Written as DNA, the CDR3 is TGTGCCAGCCGCCGGGGCTTGGGCACTGAAGCTTTCTTT. Translated, it gives CASRRGLGTEAFF.

This clone was seen a handful of times. J is TRBJ1-2 and V is TRBV4-3, with D maybe TRBD1 (6 bases). The CDR3 extends over 16 amino acids. V shed 0 bases and J shed 2 bases, with 13 bases lying between them. CDR1 and CDR2 (germline): LGHNA, YSLEER. The chain's CDR3 is CASSQDRAGANYGYTF. As DNA, the CDR3 is TGCGCCAGCAGCCAAGATAGGGCAGGGGCCAACTATGGCTACACCTTC.

The chain is built from TRBV24-1 and TRBJ2-6, with D uncertain. The V gene lost 4 bases and the J gene lost 0 bases, with 3 bases spanning the gap. This CDR3 contains 14 residues. Germline CDR1 reads KGHDR; CDR2 reads SFDVKD. CDR3 sequence (DNA): TGTGCCACCAGTGAGGGCTCTGGGGCCAACGTCCTGACTTTC. Amino acids: CATSEGSGANVLTF.

The chain uses TRBV11-3 and TRBJ2-7; D possibly corresponds to TRBD2 (7 bases). This CDR3 contains 15 residues. Germline V gene data show CDR1 as SGHNT and CDR2 as YENEEA. V lost 1 base and J lost 5, with 15 bases in between. The CDR3 sequence: CASSLGGGRGHEQYF. DNA of the CDR3: TGTGCCAGCAGCTTAGGCGGGGGCAGGGGCCACGAGCAGTACTTC. Drawing the rest from reference TRBV11-3 and TRBJ2-7, the complete variable domain is EAGVVQSPRYKIIEKKQPVAFWCNPISGHNTLYWYLQNLGQGPELLIRYENEEAVDDSQLPKDRFSAERLKGVDSTLKIQPAELGDSAVYLCASSLGGGRGHEQYFGPGTRLTVT.

V is TRBV2 and J is TRBJ2-6, with TRBD1 identical over 7 bases. J was trimmed by 2 bases and V by 3 bases; bases with no gene match: 4. CDR3 length: 16 residues. Looked up from germline, CDR1 is SNHLY and CDR2 is FYNNEI. The CDR3 loop reads CASSDAQGAGANVLTF. The CDR3 DNA follows: TGTGCCAGCAGTGACGCCCAGGGGGCTGGGGCCAACGTCCTGACTTTC.

V is TRBV4-2 and J is TRBJ2-5; 7 bases are shared with TRBD1. Trimming took 5 bases from V and 5 from J; bases not matched to a gene: 11. This CDR3 is 15 amino acids long. Looked up from germline, CDR1 is LGHNA and CDR2 is YNFKEQ. The CDR3 DNA reads as TGTGCCAGCAGCTCTTGGACAGGAGGTATCGAGACCCAGTACTTC. This codes for CASSSWTGGIETQYF.

This clone was seen once. The rearrangement joins TRBV5-4 to TRBJ1-1; no clear D gene. This CDR3 contains 15 residues. V lost 4 bases and J 7 bases, leaving 20 bases between the germline ends. The germline gives CDR1 SGHNT, CDR2 YYREEE (reference sequence). CDR3: CASSLTPGSRIEAFF. CDR3 nucleotide sequence: TGTGCCAGCAGCCTCACACCGGGATCAAGGATTGAAGCTTTCTTT.

The rearrangement uses TRBV23-1 and TRBJ1-6, with D uncertain. TRBV23-1 carries the ORF label, with uncertain function. Trimming removed 6 bases at V and 5 bases at J, with 14 bases between. CDR3 length: 15 residues. The chain's CDR3 is CASSSKSVHNSPLHF. The CDR3 region has the DNA TGCGCCAGCAGCTCGAAGTCCGTACATAATTCACCCCTCCACTTT.

The V and J genes are TRBV2 and TRBJ2-7; TRBD2 matches at 8 bases. The V gene's germline CDR1 is SNHLY and CDR2 FYNNEI. CDR3 length: 14 amino acids. The trim removed 6 bases at V and 1 base at J, leaving 5 bases unmatched. CDR3 in amino acids: CASSRLANSYEQYF. DNA of the CDR3: TGTGCCAGCAGCAGACTAGCGAATTCCTACGAGCAGTACTTC.

This clone was seen just once. The V call is TRBV5-1, the J call TRBJ2-2; D is uncertain. The CDR3 has 14 amino acids. Trimming removed 2 bases at V and 3 bases at J, with 8 bases between. Germline CDR1 SGHRS, CDR2 YFSETQ. CDR3 residues: CASSFSPDTGELFF. CDR3 coding DNA: TGCGCCAGCAGCTTTTCACCAGACACCGGGGAGCTGTTTTTT. Variable domain in full (rest from reference TRBV5-1 and TRBJ2-2): KAGVTQTPRYLIKTRGQQVTLSCSPISGHRSVSWYQQTPGQGLQFLFEYFSETQRNKGNFPGRFSGRQFSNSRSEMNVSTLELGDSALYLCASSFSPDTGELFFGEGSRLTVL.

V gene TRBV5-4 combines with J gene TRBJ2-7; 8 bases map to TRBD1. V dropped 2 bases and J dropped 1; count of bases not matched to a gene: 5. CDR1 and CDR2 from the germline V gene are SGHNT and YYREEE (reference sequence). The CDR3 length is 15 residues. Here the CDR3 reads CASSLGQGLSYEQYF. The CDR3 region has the DNA TGTGCCAGCAGCTTAGGACAGGGTCTTTCCTACGAGCAGTACTTC. Looking up the rest from reference TRBV5-4 and TRBJ2-7 gives the full variable domain: ETGVTQSPTHLIKTRGQQVTLRCSSQSGHNTVSWYQQALGQGPQFIFQYYREEENGRGNFPPRFSGLQFPNYSSELNVNALELDDSALYLCASSLGQGLSYEQYFGPGTRLTVT.

This chain connects TRBV28 to TRBJ2-1; 7 bases match TRBD2. The CDR3 has 15 residues. Germline lookup yields CDR1 MDHEN and CDR2 SYDVKM. The J segment lost 4 bases and the V segment lost 7 bases, leaving 10 bases of the junction unmatched. CDR3 protein: CASKTGTTSYNEQFF. The CDR3, as DNA: TGTGCCAGCAAAACCGGGACTACGAGTTACAATGAGCAGTTCTTC.

This chain uses TRBV27 with TRBJ2-4, with 7 bases identical to TRBD2. Germline trimming cut 2 bases from V and 8 bases from J; bases unmatched to any gene: 6. CDR3 length: 14 amino acids. Germline CDR1 is MNHEY and CDR2 is SMNVEV (reference sequence). In DNA form, the CDR3 reads TGTGCCAGCAGTTTAATTGCGGGGGTCGACATTCAGTACTTC. This translates into CASSLIAGVDIQYF.